This T cell receptor beta chain was retrieved from a study of blood T cells in healthy people across ages. The CDR3 runs 13 residues. Between the trimmed V and J ends, which lost 3 bases and 6 bases, there was a span of 8 bases. A note on this clonotype: Its antigen is not identified.

Next came a second PCR, run for roughly 6 to 11 cycles, which used a sample-barcoded 5' primer along with a J-beta primer mix. Each single sample gave us at least 2.5 million CDR3-containing paired-end reads. MiXCR, applied by TCRdb to the 5' RACE reads, yields one record per CDR3 protein. The sample yields around 500,000 distinct CDR3 sequences, approximately 26% seen once. Study observations and caveats: Not knowing donor CMV status may have confounded expanded clonotype changes.

Extractions gave at least 5.5 micrograms of total RNA per sample. These same records also appear under a second study, on T cells of mothers and their children.

Sequencing was performed on blood. This chain uses TRBV12-3 or TRBV12-4 with TRBJ2-2; TRBD1 is a possible D gene (6 bases). The clonotype comes from a boy aged 2 to 10 in good health. In DNA, the CDR3 is TGTGCCAGCAGTTTGAAGGGGGCCGGGGAGCTGTTTTTT. This sequence encodes CASSLKGAGELFF.